Below are 10 T cell receptor beta chains sequenced from a single sample in a study of blood T cell repertoires in COVID-19. Sequencing was performed with immunoSEQ multiplex PCR; in TCRdb, only in-frame clones are kept and a portion is missing. The sample lists roughly 69,000 clones, roughly nine tenths occurring once. Sequencing was carried out using peripheral blood. These receptor sequences come from a man aged 50 to 59 with active COVID-19.

The chain joins TRBV19 to TRBJ1-5, with D tentatively TRBD1 (5 bases). V was shortened by 7 bases and J by 2 bases, with 15 bases between the two germline ends. Germline V gene data show CDR1 as LNHDA and CDR2 as SQIVND (reference sequence). CDR3 length: 15 amino acids. The CDR3 bases are TGTGCCAGTAACAACCCGTGGGGGGGCAATCAGCCCCAGCATTTT. As protein: CASNNPWGGNQPQHF.

This chain connects TRBV6-5 to TRBJ2-5; 11 bases are a match to TRBD2. Germline CDR1 and CDR2: MNHEY and SVGAGI. V was clipped by 0 bases and J by 10 bases; unmatched bases: 4. CDR3 length: 14 residues. This CDR3 reads CASSYSASGGNQYF. The CDR3 DNA sequence: TGTGCCAGCAGTTACTCGGCTAGCGGGGGGAACCAGTACTTC.

This chain uses TRBV5-1 with TRBJ1-1; 7 bases are shared with TRBD1. The germline CDR1 and CDR2 sequences are SGHRS and YFSETQ. The CDR3 is 13 amino acids. The junction had 3 bases not matched to a gene; V was cut back by 3 bases and J by 4 bases. CDR3 sequence (DNA): TGCGCCAGCAGCTCGCAGGGGGGCACTGAAGCTTTCTTT. Translating gives CASSSQGGTEAFF.

The CDR3 DNA sequence: TGTGCCAGCAGCCCACCCGGGGGGCCCTACAATGAGCAGTTCTTC. Encoded protein: CASSPPGGPYNEQFF. This sequence joins TRBV6-5 and TRBJ2-1; weak D call: TRBD2 (7 bases). CDR1 is MNHEY and CDR2 is SVGAGI in the germline V gene. The CDR3 sequence is 15 residues long. The V end was cut by 6 bases, the J end by 2 bases, with 14 bases between.

The CDR3 loop is CASSRYRADTIYF. The CDR3 DNA reads TGTGCCAGCAGTAGGTACAGGGCGGACACCATATATTTT. This chain joins TRBV6-5 and TRBJ1-3, with a tentative D call TRBD1 (6 bases). Germline values: CDR1 MNHEY, CDR2 SVGAGI. With 5 bases removed from V and 8 bases from J, the gap between germline ends came to 13 bases. CDR3 length: 13 amino acids.

This chain's CDR3 is CASSFTGTGISGANVLTF. DNA of the CDR3: TGTGCCAGCAGCTTCACCGGGACAGGGATCTCTGGGGCCAACGTCCTGACTTTC. The chain employs TRBV21-1 and TRBJ2-6; TRBD1, as called in the table, went unchecked against the DNA. TRBV21-1 is a known pseudogene. The CDR3 runs to 18 residues.

A note on this clone: Its ends do not fully match the called genes, so a read error is possible. This sequence joins TRBV7-9 and TRBJ2-1, with D possibly matching TRBD1 (5 bases). The CDR3 has 14 amino acids. The V gene's germline CDR1 is SEHNR and CDR2 FQNEAQ (reference sequence). CDR3 bases: TGTGCCAGCAGGTTAGTAGGGGCCTACAATGAGCAGTTCTTC. As protein: CASRLVGAYNEQFF.

The chain joins TRBV5-6 to TRBJ2-7; 8 bases line up with TRBD2. The CDR3 is made up of 16 amino acids. The V gene end was trimmed by 0 bases and the J gene end by 6 bases; junction bases not matched to a gene: 11. Germline values: CDR1 SGHDT, CDR2 YYEEEE. As DNA, the CDR3 is TGTGCCAGCAGCTTGGACGGAGCGGGGGCGGGAGGCGAGCAGTACTTC. This gives the protein CASSLDGAGAGGEQYF.

The V and J genes are TRBV7-2 and TRBJ2-2; 10 positions agree with TRBD2. Germline V gene sequence: CDR1 SGHTA, CDR2 FQGNSA. The CDR3 spans 16 residues. Trimming cost V 6 bases and J 7 bases; bases outside gene matches: 11. The CDR3 bases are TGTGCCAGCAGGTGGAGCGGGAGGGCCAAGGGCGGGGAGCTGTTTTTT. Its protein product is CASRWSGRAKGGELFF.

CDR3: CASSEGQGGNQPQHF. CDR3 nucleotides: TGTGCCAGCAGCGAGGGACAGGGAGGCAATCAGCCCCAGCATTTT. This sequence joins TRBV9 and TRBJ1-5; 9 nucleotides align to TRBD1. After removal of 3 bases from V and 2 bases from J, the junction contained 3 bases not matched to a gene. Germline V gene sequence: CDR1 SGDLS, CDR2 YYNGEE. The CDR3 covers 15 residues.